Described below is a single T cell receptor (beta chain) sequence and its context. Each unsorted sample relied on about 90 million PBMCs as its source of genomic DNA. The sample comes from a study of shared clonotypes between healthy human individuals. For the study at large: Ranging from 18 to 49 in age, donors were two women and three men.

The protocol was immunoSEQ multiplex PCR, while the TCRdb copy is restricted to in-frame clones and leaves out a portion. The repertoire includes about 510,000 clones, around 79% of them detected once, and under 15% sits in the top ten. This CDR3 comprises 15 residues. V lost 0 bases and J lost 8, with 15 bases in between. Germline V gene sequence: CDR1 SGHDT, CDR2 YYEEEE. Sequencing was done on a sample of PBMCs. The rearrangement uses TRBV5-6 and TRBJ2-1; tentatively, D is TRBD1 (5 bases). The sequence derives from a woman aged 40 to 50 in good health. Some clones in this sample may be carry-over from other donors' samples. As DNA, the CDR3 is TGTGCCAGCAGCTTGGCCGTGGTCCCACAGGATGAGCAGTTCTTC. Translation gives CASSLAVVPQDEQFF.